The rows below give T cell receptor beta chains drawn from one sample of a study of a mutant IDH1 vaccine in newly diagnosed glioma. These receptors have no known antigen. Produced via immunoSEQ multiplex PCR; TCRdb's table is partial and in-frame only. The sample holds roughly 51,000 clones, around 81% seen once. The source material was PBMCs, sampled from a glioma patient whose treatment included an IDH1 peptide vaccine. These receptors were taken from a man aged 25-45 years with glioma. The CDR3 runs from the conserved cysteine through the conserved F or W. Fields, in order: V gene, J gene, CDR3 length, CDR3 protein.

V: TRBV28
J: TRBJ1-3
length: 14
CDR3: CASRTGGERNTIYF

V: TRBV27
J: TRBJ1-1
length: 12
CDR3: CAGRQGNTEAFF

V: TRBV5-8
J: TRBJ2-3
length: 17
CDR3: CASSAAGAGVHTDTQYF

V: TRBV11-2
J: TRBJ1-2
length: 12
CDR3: CASSLNSEGYTF

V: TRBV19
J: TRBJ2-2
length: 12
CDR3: CACWEGAGELFF

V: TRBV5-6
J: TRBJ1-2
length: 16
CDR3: CASSLAGGQGIYGYTF

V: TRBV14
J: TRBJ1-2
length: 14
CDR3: CASSQDLGLAGYTF

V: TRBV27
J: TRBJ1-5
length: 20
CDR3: CASSLSNRDDSGTVNWPQHF

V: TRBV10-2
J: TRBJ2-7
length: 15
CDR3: CASSELTGGFDEQYF

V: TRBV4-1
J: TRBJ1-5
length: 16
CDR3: CASSQLTWPPGQPQHF

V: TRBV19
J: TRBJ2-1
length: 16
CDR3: CASSTGWDRELTEQFF

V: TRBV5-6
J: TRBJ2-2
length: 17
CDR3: CASSFFRQGANTGELFF

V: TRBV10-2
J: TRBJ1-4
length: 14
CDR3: CASSDTGTNEKLFF

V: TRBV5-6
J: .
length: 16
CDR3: CASSLGAKRMTYEQYF

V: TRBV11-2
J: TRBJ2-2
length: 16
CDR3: CASSGRTGRSTGELFF

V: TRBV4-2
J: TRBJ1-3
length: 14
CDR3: CASSRPGPGNTIYF

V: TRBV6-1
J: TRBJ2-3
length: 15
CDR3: CASSGDRGQIDTQYF

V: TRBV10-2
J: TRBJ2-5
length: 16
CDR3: CASSDPGTAYQETQYF

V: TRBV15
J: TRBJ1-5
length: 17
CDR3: CATSRGADRAGNQPQHF

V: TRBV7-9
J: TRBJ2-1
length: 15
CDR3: CASSSYRGRSNEQFF

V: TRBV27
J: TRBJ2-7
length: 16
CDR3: CASSVTSGGLSYEQYF

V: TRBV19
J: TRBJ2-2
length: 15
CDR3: CASSIRGLDTGELFF

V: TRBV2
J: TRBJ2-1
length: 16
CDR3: CASSELGQGGYNEQFF

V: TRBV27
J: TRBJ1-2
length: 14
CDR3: CASRLQIPGAGYTF

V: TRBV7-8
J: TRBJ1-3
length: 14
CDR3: CASSNPGAGNTIYF

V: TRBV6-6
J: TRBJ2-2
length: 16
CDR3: CASSYPRDGGTGELFF

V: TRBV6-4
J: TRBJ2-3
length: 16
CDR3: CASSPSPDRGTDTQYF

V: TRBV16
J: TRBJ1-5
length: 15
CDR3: CASSRWGGVSQPQHF

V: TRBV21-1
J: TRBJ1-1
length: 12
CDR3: CASSRGRTEAFF

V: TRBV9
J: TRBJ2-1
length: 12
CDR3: CASSAGTGVGFF

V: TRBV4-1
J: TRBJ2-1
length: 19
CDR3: CASSQEYGVGGRSGNEQFF

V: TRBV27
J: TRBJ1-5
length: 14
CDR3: CASSLGGPRQPQHF

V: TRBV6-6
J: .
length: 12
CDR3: CASGTGGYEQYF

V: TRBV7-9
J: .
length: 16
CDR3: CASSLQGATDSYEQYF

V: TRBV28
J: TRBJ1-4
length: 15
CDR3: CASSSPGGSGEKLFF

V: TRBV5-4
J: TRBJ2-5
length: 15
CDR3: CAISGRGLGLETQYF

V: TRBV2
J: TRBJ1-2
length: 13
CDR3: CASSSDSYYGYTF

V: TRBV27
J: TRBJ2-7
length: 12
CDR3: CATGRGAYEQYF

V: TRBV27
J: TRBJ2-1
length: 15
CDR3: CASSLSGTDSNEQFF

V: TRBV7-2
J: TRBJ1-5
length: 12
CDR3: CASSPGWQPQHF

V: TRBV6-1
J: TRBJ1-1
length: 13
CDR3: CASSEEEYTEAFF